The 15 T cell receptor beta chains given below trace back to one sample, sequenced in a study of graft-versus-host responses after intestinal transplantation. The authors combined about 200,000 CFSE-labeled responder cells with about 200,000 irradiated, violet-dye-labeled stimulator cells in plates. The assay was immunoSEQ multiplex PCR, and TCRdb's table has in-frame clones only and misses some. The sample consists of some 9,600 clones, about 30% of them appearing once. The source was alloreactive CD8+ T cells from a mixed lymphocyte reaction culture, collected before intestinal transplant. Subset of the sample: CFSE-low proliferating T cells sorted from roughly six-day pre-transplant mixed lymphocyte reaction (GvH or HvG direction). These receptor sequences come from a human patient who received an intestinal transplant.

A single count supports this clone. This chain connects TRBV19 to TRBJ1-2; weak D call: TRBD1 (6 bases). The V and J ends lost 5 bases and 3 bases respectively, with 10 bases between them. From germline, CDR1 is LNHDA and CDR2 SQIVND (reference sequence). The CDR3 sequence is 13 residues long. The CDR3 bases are TGTGCCAGTAGTTTCCAGGGGTACTATGGCTACACCTTC. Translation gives CASSFQGYYGYTF. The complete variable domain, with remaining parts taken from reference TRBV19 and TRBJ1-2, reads DGGITQSPKYLFRKEGQNVTLSCEQNLNHDAMYWYRQDPGQGLRLIYYSQIVNDFQKGDIAEGYSVSREKKESFPLTVTSAQKNPTAFYLCASSFQGYYGYTFGSGTRLTVV.

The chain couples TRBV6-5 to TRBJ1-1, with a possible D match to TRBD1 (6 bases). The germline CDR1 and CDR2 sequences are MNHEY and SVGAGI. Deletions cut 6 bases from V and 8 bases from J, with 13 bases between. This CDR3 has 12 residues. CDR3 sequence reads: CASRTTTGEAFF. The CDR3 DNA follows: TGTGCCAGCAGGACCACTACAGGGGAAGCTTTCTTT.

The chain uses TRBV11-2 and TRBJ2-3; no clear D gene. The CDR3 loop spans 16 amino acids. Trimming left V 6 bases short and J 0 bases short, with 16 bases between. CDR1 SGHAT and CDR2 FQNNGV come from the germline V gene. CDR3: CASSPSFGGSTDTQYF. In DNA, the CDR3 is TGTGCCAGCAGTCCTAGTTTTGGCGGTAGCACAGATACGCAGTATTTT.

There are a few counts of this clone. The CDR3 region is CASSQESGGRTYEQYF. In DNA form, the CDR3 reads TGCGCCAGCAGCCAAGAGTCCGGCGGGAGAACCTACGAGCAGTACTTC. The chain employs TRBV4-1 and TRBJ2-7; the match to TRBD2 covers 7 bases. J lost 2 bases, V lost 0 bases, and 7 bases had no gene match. The CDR3 extends over 16 amino acids. Germline V gene lookup returns CDR1 MGHRA and CDR2 YSYEKL.

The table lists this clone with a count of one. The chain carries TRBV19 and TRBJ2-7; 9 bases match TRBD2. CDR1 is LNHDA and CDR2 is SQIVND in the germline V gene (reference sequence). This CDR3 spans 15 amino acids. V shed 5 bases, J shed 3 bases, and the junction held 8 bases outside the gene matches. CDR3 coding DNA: TGTGCCAGTAGTCCCCACTGGCGGGGGGGCTACGAGCAGTACTTC. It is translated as CASSPHWRGGYEQYF.

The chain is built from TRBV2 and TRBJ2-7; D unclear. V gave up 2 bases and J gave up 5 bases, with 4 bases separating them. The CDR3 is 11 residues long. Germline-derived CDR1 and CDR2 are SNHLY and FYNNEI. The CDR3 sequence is CASSEWHEQYF. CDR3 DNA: TGTGCCAGCAGTGAATGGCACGAGCAGTACTTC.

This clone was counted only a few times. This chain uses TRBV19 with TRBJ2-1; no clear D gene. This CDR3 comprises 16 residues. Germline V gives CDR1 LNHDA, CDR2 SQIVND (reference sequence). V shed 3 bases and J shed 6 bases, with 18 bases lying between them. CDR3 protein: CASSIWFWARANEQFF. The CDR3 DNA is TGTGCCAGTAGTATCTGGTTTTGGGCCCGCGCCAATGAGCAGTTCTTC.

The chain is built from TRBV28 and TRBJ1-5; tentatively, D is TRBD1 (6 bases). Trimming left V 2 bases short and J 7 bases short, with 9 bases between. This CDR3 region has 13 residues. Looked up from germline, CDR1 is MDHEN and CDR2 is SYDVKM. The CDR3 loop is CASSLRGAQPQHF. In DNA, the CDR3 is TGTGCCAGCAGTTTACGGGGGGCCCAGCCCCAGCATTTT.

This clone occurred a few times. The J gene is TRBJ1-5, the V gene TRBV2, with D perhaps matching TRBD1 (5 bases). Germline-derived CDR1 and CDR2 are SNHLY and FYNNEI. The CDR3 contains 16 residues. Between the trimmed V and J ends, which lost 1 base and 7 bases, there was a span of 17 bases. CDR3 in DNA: TGTGCCAGCAGTGAAGAAGGAGGGACTTCTTGGCAGCCCCAGCATTTT. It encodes CASSEEGGTSWQPQHF. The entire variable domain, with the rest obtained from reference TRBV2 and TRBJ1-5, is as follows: EPEVTQTPSHQVTQMGQEVILRCVPISNHLYFYWYRQILGQKVEFLVSFYNNEISEKSEIFDDQFSVERPDGSNFTLKIRSTKLEDSAMYFCASSEEGGTSWQPQHFGDGTRLSIL.

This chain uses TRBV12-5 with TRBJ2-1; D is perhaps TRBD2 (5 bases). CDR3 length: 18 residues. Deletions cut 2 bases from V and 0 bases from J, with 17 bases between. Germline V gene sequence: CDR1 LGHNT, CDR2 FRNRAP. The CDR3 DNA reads TGTGCTAGTGGTTTGCACCTCATACTAGGAGACTCCTACAATGAGCAGTTCTTC. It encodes CASGLHLILGDSYNEQFF.

The CDR3 reads CASSSTGGETQYF. As DNA, the CDR3 is TGTGCCAGCAGTTCGACGGGGGGCGAGACCCAGTACTTC. This chain links TRBV6-1 with TRBJ2-5; tentative D call: TRBD2 (7 bases). The CDR3 totals 13 residues. Trimming took off 5 bases at V and 5 bases at J, with 12 bases between the two ends. Germline V gene sequence: CDR1 MNHNS, CDR2 SASEGT.

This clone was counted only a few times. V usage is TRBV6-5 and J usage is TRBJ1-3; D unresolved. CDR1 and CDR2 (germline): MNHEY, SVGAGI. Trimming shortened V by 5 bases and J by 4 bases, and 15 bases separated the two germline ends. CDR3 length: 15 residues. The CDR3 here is CASSPTMSSGNTIYF. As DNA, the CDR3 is TGTGCCAGCAGTCCAACAATGTCTTCGGGAAACACCATATATTTT.

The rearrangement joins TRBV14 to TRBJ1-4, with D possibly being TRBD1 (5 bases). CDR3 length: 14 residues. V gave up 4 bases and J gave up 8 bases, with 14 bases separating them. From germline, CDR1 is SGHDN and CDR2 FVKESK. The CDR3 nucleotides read TGTGCCAGCAGCCCAGGGAACCGACACGAAAAACTGTTTTTT. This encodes CASSPGNRHEKLFF.

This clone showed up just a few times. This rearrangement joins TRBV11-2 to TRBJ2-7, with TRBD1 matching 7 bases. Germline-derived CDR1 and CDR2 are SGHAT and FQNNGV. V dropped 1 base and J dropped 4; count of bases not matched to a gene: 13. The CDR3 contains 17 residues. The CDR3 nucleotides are TGTGCCAGCAGCTTAGTCCCCCTGACAGGGACGGATTACGAGCAGTACTTC. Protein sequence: CASSLVPLTGTDYEQYF.

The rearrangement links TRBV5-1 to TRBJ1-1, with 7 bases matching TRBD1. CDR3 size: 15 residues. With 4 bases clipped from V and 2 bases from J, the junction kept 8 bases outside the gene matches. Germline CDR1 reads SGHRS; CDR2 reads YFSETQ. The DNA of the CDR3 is TGCGCCAGCAGCGCGCCCCAGGGGGTAAACACTGAAGCTTTCTTT. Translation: CASSAPQGVNTEAFF.